A selection of T cell receptor beta chains follows, all from one sample in a study of T-cell memory formation after mild COVID-19. One entry per CDR3 protein, called by TCRdb with MiXCR from the 5' RACE reads. Of about 350,000 distinct CDR3 sequences in the sample, 25% to 30% were seen once. The sequenced material came from PBMCs or a T cell subset sorted from them (not recorded which). Every receptor here comes from an adult woman who had mild COVID-19 (a few samples of this study predate the infection). Cell type and time point are not known. Both conserved end residues are part of each CDR3. Each record gives: V gene, D gene, J gene, clone size, CDR3 protein, CDR3 DNA. A D gene is named only where the DNA matches it firmly. Rows give clone size only sometimes, using once, few, many, or a class for an expanded clone.

TRBV6-1	-	TRBJ2-7	many	CASSLTGTYEQYF	TGTGCCAGCAGTTTAACCGGGACCTACGAGCAGTACTTC
TRBV20-1	-	TRBJ2-3	-	CSATEGGPGDTQYF	TGCAGTGCCACCGAGGGGGGGCCGGGGGATACGCAGTATTTT
TRBV10-3	-	TRBJ1-3	-	CAISVAPSTGNTIYF	TGTGCCATCAGTGTGGCTCCGAGTACTGGAAACACCATATATTTT
TRBV7-2	-	TRBJ2-3	-	CASSPSRRVGKDTQYF	TGTGCCAGCAGCCCCTCCCGGCGGGTTGGTAAAGATACGCAGTATTTT
TRBV19	TRBD1	TRBJ1-6	-	CASRTGDNSPLHF	TGTGCCAGTAGGACAGGGGATAATTCACCCCTCCACTTT
TRBV9	TRBD2	TRBJ2-7	few	CASNLGGYGEQYF	TGTGCCAGCAACCTGGGAGGGTACGGCGAGCAGTACTTC
TRBV6-6	-	TRBJ1-1	-	CASSYYRPTPGDTEAFF	TGTGCCAGCAGTTACTACCGACCGACACCCGGGGACACTGAAGCTTTCTTT
TRBV6-6	-	TRBJ2-5	-	CASESRWRGETQYF	TGTGCCAGCGAGTCTAGGTGGAGAGGAGAGACCCAGTACTTC
TRBV6-1	-	TRBJ2-1	-	CASRGTGYNEQFF	TGTGCCAGCAGGGGCACCGGGTACAATGAGCAGTTCTTC
TRBV2	-	TRBJ2-1	-	CAIISGAGLDEQFF	TGTGCCATCATCTCAGGGGCCGGGCTGGATGAGCAGTTCTTC
TRBV4-2	TRBD2	TRBJ2-7	-	CASSQDPGLAGAEQYF	TGTGCCAGCAGCCAAGACCCGGGACTAGCGGGAGCCGAGCAGTACTTC
TRBV7-3	TRBD1	TRBJ2-4	few	CASNCPWSGQGANAKNIQYF	TGTGCCAGTAACTGCCCGTGGTCCGGTCAGGGGGCGAATGCCAAAAACATTCAGTACTTC
TRBV27	TRBD1	TRBJ2-7	-	CATGTGGFEQYF	TGTGCCACCGGGACAGGGGGTTTCGAGCAGTACTTC
TRBV5-1	-	TRBJ2-5	few	CASSEGLPGPETQYF	TGCGCCAGCAGCGAGGGACTCCCCGGGCCGGAGACCCAGTACTTC
TRBV6-2/TRBV6-3	-	TRBJ2-3	many	CASSLTETDTQYF	TGTGCCAGCAGCCTGACCGAGACAGATACGCAGTATTTT
TRBV18	-	TRBJ2-7	few	CASSPTSLAYEQYF	TGTGCCAGCTCACCGACTAGTTTGGCCTACGAGCAGTACTTC
TRBV6-5	-	TRBJ2-3	few	CASSRRRFSTDTQYF	TGTGCCAGCAGTCGACGGCGTTTCAGCACAGATACGCAGTATTTT
TRBV4-2	-	TRBJ2-6	-	CASSRLRGANVLTF	TGTGCCAGCAGCCGCCTCCGGGGGGCCAACGTCCTGACTTTC
TRBV20-1	-	TRBJ1-5	-	CSAAKDQPQHF	TGCAGTGCTGCGAAGGATCAGCCCCAGCATTTT
TRBV12-3/TRBV12-4	-	TRBJ2-2	-	CATSTTNTGELFF	TGTGCCACCAGCACAACGAACACCGGGGAGCTGTTTTTT